A single sample is the source of the 32 T cell receptor beta chains below, sequenced in a study of cytomegalovirus exposure and HLA in healthy donors. This PCR relied on a set of 60 Vbeta primers and 13 Jbeta primers. Libraries were prepared by immunoSEQ multiplex PCR; TCRdb keeps only in-frame clonotypes and omits some of them. Altogether about 160,000 clones are present, approximately 85% being singletons, with the ten largest covering approximately 11%. Sequencing used PBMCs. These receptors were collected from a man aged 50-59 years in good health and CMV-seropositive.

This rearrangement joins TRBV5-6 to TRBJ2-5; D remains unclear. V lost 0 bases and J lost 5, with 8 bases in between. The germline gives CDR1 SGHDT, CDR2 YYEEEE. The CDR3 loop spans 13 amino acids. DNA for the CDR3: TGTGCCAGCAGCTTGGGCGACGGGGAGACCCAGTACTTC. This gives the protein CASSLGDGETQYF. Complete variable domain (other parts from reference TRBV5-6 and TRBJ2-5): DAGVTQSPTHLIKTRGQQVTLRCSPKSGHDTVSWYQQALGQGPQFIFQYYEEEERQRGNFPDRFSGHQFPNYSSELNVNALLLGDSALYLCASSLGDGETQYFGPGTRLLVL.

The rearrangement links TRBV7-9 to TRBJ2-3, with D possibly being TRBD1 (6 bases). Germline CDR1 and CDR2: SEHNR and FQNEAQ (reference sequence). This CDR3 region has 15 residues. V dropped 3 bases and J dropped 2 bases, with 12 bases sitting between them. The CDR3 DNA follows: TGTGCCAGCAGCTTTTCGTGGGACATCACAGATACGCAGTATTTT. Translating gives CASSFSWDITDTQYF.

This clone was observed a few times. V and J are TRBV5-1 and TRBJ2-7; tentatively, D is TRBD1 (7 bases). The germline gives CDR1 SGHRS, CDR2 YFSETQ. With 7 bases removed from V and 3 bases from J, the gap between germline ends came to 17 bases. CDR3 length equals 14 residues. The CDR3 DNA follows: TGCGCCAGCTCCCTGGCGGGACAGTACTACGAGCAGTACTTC. As protein: CASSLAGQYYEQYF.

The genes are TRBV5-4 and TRBJ2-5; 11 nucleotides line up with TRBD2. V lost 4 bases and J lost 1; bases outside the gene matches: 3. The CDR3 has 15 residues. Germline-derived CDR1 and CDR2 are SGHNT and YYREEE (reference sequence). The CDR3: CASSHGTSGQETQYF. CDR3 coding DNA: TGTGCCAGCAGCCATGGGACTAGCGGCCAAGAGACCCAGTACTTC.

This chain uses TRBV28 with TRBJ2-6; possibly TRBD1 for D (6 bases). The ends were cut back, 6 bases at V and 0 bases at J, with 12 bases in the middle. From germline, CDR1 is MDHEN and CDR2 SYDVKM. The CDR3 has 16 amino acids. As DNA, the CDR3 is TGTGCCAGCAGCTCCGGACAGCTCTCTGGGGCCAACGTCCTGACTTTC. Amino acid sequence: CASSSGQLSGANVLTF.

The rearrangement links TRBV5-6 to TRBJ2-5, with a tentative D call TRBD2 (6 bases). This CDR3 spans 15 amino acids. Trimming cost V 3 bases and J 3 bases, with 15 bases left between them. Germline values: CDR1 SGHDT, CDR2 YYEEEE. The CDR3 DNA follows: TGTGCCAGCAGCTGGCACGGGACGGGGGAAGAGACCCAGTACTTC. It is translated as CASSWHGTGEETQYF. Looking up the rest from reference TRBV5-6 and TRBJ2-5 gives the full variable domain: DAGVTQSPTHLIKTRGQQVTLRCSPKSGHDTVSWYQQALGQGPQFIFQYYEEEERQRGNFPDRFSGHQFPNYSSELNVNALLLGDSALYLCASSWHGTGEETQYFGPGTRLLVL.

This clone occurred a few times. The V and J genes are TRBV19 and TRBJ1-4; TRBD1 matches at 9 bases. CDR3 length: 14 residues. V was pared by 9 bases and J by 8 bases, with 10 bases of the junction left unmatched. The germline gives CDR1 LNHDA, CDR2 SQIVND (reference sequence). The chain's CDR3 is CASAPGTGPEKLFF. CDR3 nucleotide sequence: TGTGCCAGCGCCCCCGGGACAGGGCCCGAAAAACTGTTTTTT.

The gene calls are TRBV28 and TRBJ1-6, with D uncertain. This CDR3 spans 14 amino acids. Trimming took off 7 bases at V and 7 bases at J, with 14 bases between the two ends. Per the germline V gene, CDR1 is MDHEN and CDR2 is SYDVKM. For the CDR3, the DNA is TGTGCCAGCACCTATGGGAGGGTAAATTCACCCCTCCACTTT. Protein product: CASTYGRVNSPLHF.

The CDR3 nucleotides are TGCGCCAGCAGCCAAGATTTTCAGGGGGCGATTTACGAGCAGTACTTC. Amino acids: CASSQDFQGAIYEQYF. The V call is TRBV4-3, the J call TRBJ2-5; TRBD1 agrees at 8 bases. TRBJ2-7 matches the DNA end more closely, so the J call is doubtful. The CDR3 covers 16 residues. Germline V gene lookup returns CDR1 LGHNA and CDR2 YSLEER.

The V call is TRBV28, the J call TRBJ2-5, with a tentative D call TRBD2 (7 bases). Germline-derived CDR1 and CDR2 are MDHEN and SYDVKM. This CDR3 has 15 amino acids. V lost 6 bases, J lost 7 bases, and 21 bases lay in between. The CDR3 loop reads CASSAGDGGRTTQYF. The CDR3 DNA sequence: TGTGCCAGCAGCGCTGGAGACGGGGGGCGGACGACCCAGTACTTC.

This chain connects TRBV5-1 to TRBJ2-7, with TRBD2 matching 12 bases. The CDR3 sequence is 15 residues long. The V segment lost 3 bases and the J segment 4 bases; nucleotides outside the gene matches: 5. Looked up from germline, CDR1 is SGHRS and CDR2 is YFSETQ. The CDR3 reads CASSYGGTSGYEQYF. The CDR3 DNA reads as TGCGCCAGCAGCTACGGGGGGACTAGCGGGTACGAGCAGTACTTC.

The CDR3 DNA is TGTGCCAGCAGCTCCTGGACAGGGTTTACAGATACGCAGTATTTT. Its protein is CASSSWTGFTDTQYF. The chain links TRBV5-6 to TRBJ2-3; the match to TRBD1 covers 8 bases. Germline lookup yields CDR1 SGHDT and CDR2 YYEEEE. Unmatched junction bases numbered 6, after V lost 3 bases and J lost 3 bases. CDR3 length equals 15 residues.

This sequence joins TRBV5-1 and TRBJ2-3; 7 positions agree with TRBD2. CDR1 and CDR2 (germline): SGHRS, YFSETQ. The CDR3 is made up of 14 amino acids. The V gene end was trimmed by 0 bases and the J gene end by 3 bases; junction bases not matched to a gene: 1. The CDR3 DNA sequence: TGCGCCAGCAGCTTGGAGGGAGGGACAGATACGCAGTATTTT. Amino acid sequence: CASSLEGGTDTQYF.

The gene calls are TRBV4-3 and TRBJ1-4; weak D call: TRBD1 (5 bases). Germline loops: CDR1 LGHNA, CDR2 YSLEER. This CDR3 contains 16 residues. Trimming stripped 4 bases from V and 0 bases from J, with 12 bases between. The CDR3, as DNA: TGCGCCAGCAGCCCCCTAGCGGGGGCAACTAATGAAAAACTGTTTTTT. Protein: CASSPLAGATNEKLFF.

The CDR3 loop is CSTRTGGSYEQYF. DNA for the CDR3: TGCAGCACCAGGACAGGGGGCTCCTACGAGCAGTACTTC. The genes are TRBV29-1 and TRBJ2-7; TRBD1 aligns across 10 bases. This CDR3 is 13 amino acids long. Germline trimming cut 8 bases from V and 0 bases from J; bases unmatched to any gene: 4. Germline CDR1 is SQVTM and CDR2 is ANQGSEA.

This clone was observed a few times. The chain uses TRBV7-3 and TRBJ2-2; D ambiguous. Germline CDR1 and CDR2: SGHTA and FQGTGA. This CDR3 has 14 residues. V lost 1 base and J lost 4, with 7 bases in between. The CDR3: CASSLKQSTGELFF. The DNA for the CDR3 is TGTGCCAGCAGCTTAAAACAGAGCACCGGGGAGCTGTTTTTT.

V usage is TRBV7-2 and J usage is TRBJ2-3, with a weak D call TRBD1 (5 bases). Germline assignment: CDR1 SGHTA and CDR2 FQGNSA. V lost 2 bases to trimming and J lost 2 bases, with 8 bases between them. The CDR3 loop spans 14 amino acids. As DNA, the CDR3 is TGTGCCAGCAGCTTAAGGGGCTCCACAGATACGCAGTATTTT. It codes for CASSLRGSTDTQYF.

The chain joins TRBV11-2 to TRBJ2-5; TRBD2 agrees at 9 bases. The V gene end was trimmed by 3 bases and the J gene end by 1 base; junction bases not matched to a gene: 6. CDR3 length: 16 residues. The germline V gene has CDR1 SGHAT and CDR2 FQNNGV. CDR3 nucleotides: TGTGCCAGCAGCTTCGGAGCGGGGGGCATCCAAGAGACCCAGTACTTC. It yields the protein CASSFGAGGIQETQYF.

V is TRBV5-4 and J is TRBJ2-2; 10 bases are a match to TRBD2. The CDR3 is made up of 18 amino acids. Trimming took 0 bases from V and 7 from J; bases not matched to a gene: 12. Germline-derived CDR1 and CDR2 are SGHNT and YYREEE (reference sequence). CDR3 sequence reads: CASSLVFSGLAHGGELFF. CDR3 bases: TGTGCCAGCAGCTTGGTCTTTTCGGGACTAGCGCATGGCGGGGAGCTGTTTTTT.

The J gene is TRBJ2-7, the V gene TRBV30; 7 bases match TRBD1. The germline V gene encodes CDR1 GTSNPN and CDR2 SVGIG (reference sequence). V was clipped by 0 bases and J by 7 bases; unmatched bases: 3. This CDR3 has 12 amino acids. This CDR3 is CAWSVTGREQYF. CDR3 in DNA: TGTGCCTGGAGTGTGACAGGGCGGGAGCAGTACTTC.

The V gene is TRBV7-2, the J gene TRBJ2-3, with D possibly being TRBD2 (5 bases). Germline V lookup: CDR1 SGHTA, CDR2 FQGNSA. The length of the CDR3 is 15 residues. V was shortened by 6 bases and J by 5 bases, with 18 bases between the two germline ends. In DNA, the CDR3 is TGTGCCAGCAGTCCCTTGGTGGGCGGGCGAGATACGCAGTATTTT. Protein product: CASSPLVGGRDTQYF. The full variable domain, with the rest looked up from reference TRBV7-2 and TRBJ2-3, is GAGVSQSPSNKVTEKGKDVELRCDPISGHTALYWYRQSLGQGLEFLIYFQGNSAPDKSGLPSDRFSAERTGGSVSTLTIQRTQQEDSAVYLCASSPLVGGRDTQYFGPGTRLTVL.

This sequence joins TRBV2 and TRBJ2-6, with 8 bases identical to TRBD1. CDR1 and CDR2 (germline): SNHLY, FYNNEI. J was trimmed by 0 bases and V by 10 bases; bases with no gene match: 11. This CDR3 spans 17 amino acids. CDR3 protein: CANTGGEDYSGANVLTF. The CDR3, as DNA: TGTGCCAATACAGGGGGTGAAGATTACTCTGGGGCCAACGTCCTGACTTTC.

The sample holds one count of this clone. The chain is built from TRBV4-2 and TRBJ2-1; no clear D gene. Germline V gives CDR1 LGHNA, CDR2 YNFKEQ. The CDR3 loop spans 16 amino acids. V shed 0 bases and J shed 2 bases, with 11 bases lying between them. The CDR3 here is CASSQEADSTYNEQFF. The CDR3 bases are TGTGCCAGCAGCCAAGAGGCCGATAGCACCTACAATGAGCAGTTCTTC.

The J gene is TRBJ1-1, the V gene TRBV28; 8 bases are shared with TRBD1. The trim removed 5 bases at V and 2 bases at J, leaving 10 bases unmatched. The CDR3 is made up of 16 amino acids. Per the germline V gene, CDR1 is MDHEN and CDR2 is SYDVKM. The CDR3 loop reads CASSAMPGGSNTEAFF. DNA of the CDR3: TGTGCCAGCAGTGCTATGCCAGGGGGCTCTAACACTGAAGCTTTCTTT.

The chain employs TRBV7-9 and TRBJ2-7; D is perhaps TRBD2 (6 bases). The CDR3 runs to 15 residues. V lost 3 bases, J lost 4 bases, and 16 bases lay in between. CDR1 is SEHNR and CDR2 is FQNEAQ in the germline V gene (reference sequence). DNA for the CDR3: TGTGCCAGCAGCTTCGGGGCGGGGACCGGGTACGAGCAGTACTTC. This encodes CASSFGAGTGYEQYF.

Remarks on this clone: Its ends do not fully match the called genes, so a read error is possible. J is TRBJ2-6 and V is TRBV19, with 10 bases aligning to TRBD1. Germline-derived CDR1 and CDR2 are LNHDA and SQIVND (reference sequence). The CDR3 sequence is 16 residues long. The CDR3 is CASGRGQGTGANGLTF. The CDR3 nucleotides are TGTGCCAGTGGACGGGGACAGGGGACCGGGGCCAACGGCCTGACTTTC.

The CDR3 DNA is TGTGCCAGCAGCCGGACTAGCGGGAGCAACGAGCAGTACTTC. This encodes CASSRTSGSNEQYF. This chain links TRBV7-9 with TRBJ2-7, with 13 bases fitting TRBD2. Germline CDR1 and CDR2: SEHNR and FQNEAQ (reference sequence). The J segment lost 5 bases and the V segment lost 5 bases, leaving 3 bases of the junction unmatched. The CDR3 is 14 residues long.

The V call is TRBV2, the J call TRBJ2-2, with D possibly matching TRBD2 (6 bases). The CDR3 spans 13 residues. CDR1 and CDR2 (germline): SNHLY, FYNNEI. V was cut by 6 bases and J by 4 bases, with 9 bases left in between. This CDR3 is CASRGGITGELFF. CDR3 bases: TGTGCCAGCAGGGGCGGGATCACCGGGGAGCTGTTTTTT.

The rearrangement links TRBV10-3 to TRBJ2-6; D not resolved. The CDR3 consists of 14 residues. In germline, CDR1 is ENHRY, CDR2 SYGVKD. The V end lost 3 bases, the J end lost 4 bases, and 7 bases lay between the germline ends. The CDR3 DNA is TGTGCCATCAGTGATTGGGCAGGGGCCAACGTCCTGACTTTC. This encodes CAISDWAGANVLTF.

The chain recombines TRBV4-2 with TRBJ2-2; D perhaps matches TRBD1 (6 bases). The CDR3 has 16 amino acids. Germline assignment: CDR1 LGHNA and CDR2 YNFKEQ. Trimming cost V 4 bases and J 0 bases, with 12 bases left between them. CDR3 in DNA: TGTGCCAGCAGCCCTCCTGGGACATCGAACACCGGGGAGCTGTTTTTT. Its translation is CASSPPGTSNTGELFF.

This clone was seen a few times. The rearrangement links TRBV6-1 to TRBJ2-7; 7 bases are shared with TRBD1. The CDR3 loop spans 14 amino acids. The V gene end was trimmed by 6 bases and the J gene end by 2 bases; junction bases not matched to a gene: 7. Germline CDR1 reads MNHNS; CDR2 reads SASEGT. The CDR3 protein is CASSTGDDTYEQYF. As DNA, the CDR3 is TGTGCCAGCAGCACAGGGGACGATACCTACGAGCAGTACTTC.

This chain connects TRBV6-5 to TRBJ2-3, with D possibly matching TRBD1 (5 bases). The CDR3 spans 14 residues. Germline lookup yields CDR1 MNHEY and CDR2 SVGAGI. V gave up 2 bases and J gave up 7 bases, with 13 bases separating them. The CDR3 is CASSYGAGLYTQYF. In DNA form, the CDR3 reads TGTGCCAGCAGTTACGGGGCAGGGCTATATACGCAGTATTTT.